This T cell receptor beta chain was documented in a study of cytomegalovirus exposure and HLA in healthy donors. Overall study findings and caveats: Highly shared variants forming one cluster were likely a sequencing artifact. Cytomegalovirus association was listed for around 180 TCR beta chains. In an earlier analysis, about 87% or about 30%: the productive usage of most TCR beta V segments.

This clone was counted between two and nine times. Its matching antigen is unknown. Germline V gene sequence: CDR1 SGHNT, CDR2 YYREEE (reference sequence). The CDR3 has 16 residues. The V segment lost 4 bases and the J segment 5 bases; nucleotides outside the gene matches: 9. The primer mix had 60 Vbeta and 13 Jbeta primers. TCRdb's table, derived via immunoSEQ multiplex PCR, lists solely in-frame clones and lacks some. The sample consists of some 150,000 clones, nearly 80% of them appearing once. The V and J genes are TRBV5-4 and TRBJ1-4, with TRBD1 matching 9 bases. Sequenced sample: PBMCs. The sequence was collected from a man in his forties or fifties in good health and CMV-seropositive. In nucleotides, the CDR3 is TGTGCCAGCAGCCCAGGCTTAGGGACAGGGAATGAAAAACTGTTTTTT. Translation: CASSPGLGTGNEKLFF.